This is a list of T cell receptor beta chains from one sample in a study of technical replicates of blood from several donors. This table comes from immunoSEQ multiplex PCR, and its TCRdb copy is limited to in-frame clones, with some not included. The sample yields tens of thousands of clones, roughly 89% seen once. Sequencing was carried out using PBMCs. The receptors were gathered from a human donor in good health. Some clones in this sample may be carry-over from other donors' samples. CDR3s include the opening cysteine and the closing phenylalanine or tryptophan. A D gene is named only where the DNA matches it firmly. The listing skips clone size in some rows; elsewhere it reads once, few, many or a size class.

V gene	clone size	J gene	D gene	CDR3 protein	CDR3 DNA
TRBV9	.	TRBJ1-5	.	CASSAGTGGISNQPQHF	TGTGCCAGCAGCGCTGGGACTGGGGGAATAAGCAATCAGCCCCAGCATTTT
TRBV4-3	.	TRBJ2-1	.	CASSRDFFSYNEQFF	TGCGCCAGCAGCCGCGACTTTTTCTCCTACAATGAGCAGTTCTTC
TRBV6-5	.	TRBJ1-1	TRBD1	CASRRRQGAGTEAFF	TGTGCCAGCAGACGGCGACAGGGGGCAGGCACTGAAGCTTTCTTT
TRBV2	few	TRBJ2-7	.	CASSVLVLEQYF	TGTGCCAGCAGCGTTCTAGTGCTCGAGCAGTACTTC
TRBV30	.	TRBJ1-1	.	CAWSNQGNTEAFF	TGTGCCTGGAGTAACCAGGGGAACACTGAAGCTTTCTTT
TRBV25-1	.	TRBJ2-4	.	CASSDSSYFSENIQYF	TGTGCCAGCAGTGATTCTTCCTACTTCTCGGAAAACATTCAGTACTTC
TRBV6-5	.	TRBJ2-3	.	CASSPAALARDTQYF	TGTGCCAGCAGTCCGGCGGCATTAGCTAGAGATACGCAGTATTTT
TRBV30	.	TRBJ2-2	.	CAWSKSGTNTGELFF	TGTGCCTGGAGTAAAAGCGGGACAAACACCGGGGAGCTGTTTTTT
TRBV7-9	.	TRBJ2-3	.	CASSLQGGDTQYF	TGTGCCAGCAGCTTACAGGGAGGAGATACGCAGTATTTT
TRBV19	.	TRBJ1-4	.	CASSIGTGTNEKLFF	TGTGCCAGTAGTATAGGTACAGGAACTAATGAAAAACTGTTTTTT
TRBV4-3	.	TRBJ2-4	.	CASSQGVAAGKNIQYF	TGCGCCAGCAGCCAAGGTGTGGCGGCGGGCAAAAACATTCAGTACTTC
TRBV15	once	TRBJ2-1	.	CATSRGVVGSDEQFF	TGTGCCACCAGCCGGGGAGTCGTCGGTAGCGATGAGCAGTTCTTC
TRBV4-3	.	TRBJ1-2	.	CASSQLRREGYTF	TGCGCCAGCAGCCAACTCCGCCGGGAGGGCTACACCTTC
TRBV7-2	once	TRBJ2-7	.	CASSLSRSSYEQYF	TGTGCCAGCAGCCTATCGCGGAGCTCCTACGAGCAGTACTTC
TRBV6-5	.	TRBJ1-1	.	CASTTRQGSTEAFF	TGTGCCAGCACCACCCGGCAGGGAAGCACTGAAGCTTTCTTT
TRBV7-2	.	TRBJ2-7	.	CASSSTYEQYF	TGTGCCAGCAGCTCAACCTACGAGCAGTACTTC
TRBV5-1	once	TRBJ1-1	.	CASSIDRYTEAFF	TGCGCCAGCAGCATCGACAGATACACTGAAGCTTTCTTT
TRBV28	.	TRBJ1-3	.	CASSTGQGRGNTIYF	TGTGCCAGCAGTACCGGTCAGGGGCGAGGAAACACCATATATTTT
TRBV5-1	.	TRBJ2-3	.	CASSHGPAGASTDTQYF	TGCGCCAGCAGCCACGGACCCGCGGGTGCTAGCACAGATACGCAGTATTTT
TRBV6-5	.	TRBJ1-1	.	CASSLSGTNPEAFF	TGTGCCAGCAGCCTTAGCGGAACAAACCCTGAAGCTTTCTTT
TRBV7-8	.	TRBJ2-3	.	CASSSYGTDTQYF	TGTGCCAGCAGCTCCTACGGGACAGATACGCAGTATTTT
TRBV4-3	.	TRBJ2-1	.	CASSQDGLGYNEQFF	TGCGCCAGCAGCCAAGATGGACTTGGGTACAATGAGCAGTTCTTC
TRBV2	.	TRBJ2-6	.	CASKAGSGANVLTF	TGTGCCAGTAAGGCGGGCTCTGGGGCCAACGTCCTGACTTTC
TRBV10-3	few	TRBJ2-7	TRBD2	CAISATSGRVYEQYF	TGTGCCATCAGCGCTACTAGCGGGAGGGTGTACGAGCAGTACTTC
TRBV4-3	once	TRBJ2-2	TRBD1	CASSQQGDTGELFF	TGCGCCAGCAGCCAACAGGGGGACACCGGGGAGCTGTTTTTT
TRBV5-4	.	TRBJ1-3	.	CASSSQGTGNTIYF	TGTGCCAGCAGCTCTCAGGGGACAGGAAACACCATATATTTT
TRBV6-5	.	TRBJ2-7	.	CASSSLRTRYYEQYF	TGTGCCAGCAGTTCCCTACGGACACGTTATTACGAGCAGTACTTC
TRBV10-2	.	TRBJ1-6	TRBD1	CASSEYGTGNSPLHF	TGCGCCAGCAGTGAGTACGGGACAGGCAATTCACCCCTCCACTTT
TRBV4-1	.	TRBJ2-7	.	CASSQEFMWGGYEQYF	TGCGCCAGCAGCCAGGAGTTCATGTGGGGAGGCTACGAGCAGTACTTC
TRBV5-1	.	TRBJ2-3	.	CASRLPEASTDTQYF	TGCGCCAGCAGACTTCCAGAAGCGAGCACAGATACGCAGTATTTT
TRBV27	.	TRBJ1-6	.	CASSLTPRSYNSPLHF	TGTGCCAGCAGTCTTACCCCGAGGTCCTATAATTCACCCCTCCACTTT
TRBV5-1	.	TRBJ2-2	.	CASSLVGYREGELFF	TGCGCCAGCAGCTTGGTGGGCTACCGGGAAGGAGAGCTGTTTTTT
TRBV2	once	TRBJ1-2	TRBD1	CASNGQGGLDGYTF	TGTGCCAGCAATGGACAGGGAGGTTTAGATGGCTACACCTTC
TRBV7-7	.	TRBJ1-3	.	CASSQDGGSGNTIYF	TGTGCCAGCAGCCAGGACGGAGGCTCTGGAAACACCATATATTTT
TRBV4-3	.	TRBJ2-2	TRBD2	CASSQAISGRGELFF	TGCGCCAGCAGCCAAGCTATTAGCGGGCGCGGGGAGCTGTTTTTT
TRBV5-5	.	TRBJ1-4	.	CASSLGGPSRDKLFF	TGTGCCAGCAGCTTGGGAGGGCCCTCCAGAGACAAACTGTTTTTT
TRBV29-1	once	TRBJ1-2	.	CSVEAPAGINYGYTF	TGCAGCGTTGAAGCTCCCGCAGGGATTAACTATGGCTACACCTTC
TRBV4-3	.	TRBJ2-7	TRBD1	CASSRGQGDYEQYF	TGCGCCAGCAGCCGGGGACAGGGGGACTACGAGCAGTACTTC
TRBV18	.	TRBJ1-6	.	CASSPSQDNSPLHF	TGTGCCAGCTCACCATCCCAGGATAATTCACCCCTCCACTTT
TRBV30	.	TRBJ1-5	.	CAWSGPGSYQPQHF	TGTGCCTGGAGTGGGCCGGGTTCATATCAGCCCCAGCATTTT
TRBV11-2	few	TRBJ1-1	.	CASSFAGNTEAFF	TGTGCCAGCAGCTTCGCGGGAAACACTGAAGCTTTCTTT
TRBV5-1	.	TRBJ2-7	TRBD2	CASSLAGGYYEQYF	TGCGCCAGCAGCCTAGCGGGGGGTTACTACGAGCAGTACTTC
TRBV28	.	TRBJ2-7	.	CASSQNSYEQYF	TGTGCCAGCAGCCAGAACTCCTACGAGCAGTACTTC
TRBV2	.	TRBJ2-3	TRBD2	CASNVLAGGTDTQYF	TGTGCCAGCAACGTACTAGCGGGGGGCACAGATACGCAGTATTTT
TRBV28	.	TRBJ1-5	.	CASSGNDQPQHF	TGTGCCAGCTCCGGGAACGATCAGCCCCAGCATTTT
TRBV5-1	.	TRBJ2-3	.	CASSLGGRKTDTQYF	TGCGCCAGCAGCTTGGGCGGGCGGAAGACAGATACGCAGTATTTT
TRBV25-1	.	TRBJ2-1	.	CASRKRTGRMYNEQFF	TGTGCCAGCAGAAAAAGAACAGGCCGGATGTACAATGAGCAGTTCTTC
TRBV7-9	.	TRBJ1-1	.	CASSELLNTEAFF	TGTGCCTCCTCGGAGCTACTGAACACTGAAGCTTTCTTT
TRBV7-2	.	TRBJ1-1	.	CASSQDGGNTEAFF	TGTGCCAGCAGCCAGGACGGGGGAAACACTGAAGCTTTCTTT
TRBV18	.	TRBJ2-7	TRBD1	CASSPGQLTYEQYF	TGTGCCAGCTCACCGGGACAGCTCACCTACGAGCAGTACTTC
TRBV5-5	.	TRBJ1-1	.	CASSLLGRAGANTEAFF	TGTGCCAGCAGCTTGCTCGGACGGGCGGGGGCGAACACTGAAGCTTTCTTT
TRBV21-1	.	TRBJ2-1	.	CASSTRQGAREQFF	TGTGCCAGCAGCACCCGACAGGGGGCAAGGGAGCAGTTCTTC
TRBV14	once	TRBJ2-7	.	CASSQSPLEQYF	TGTGCCAGCAGCCAATCTCCTCTCGAGCAGTACTTC
TRBV2	.	TRBJ1-4	.	CASSGQELATNEKLFF	TGTGCCAGCAGTGGCCAGGAACTAGCAACTAATGAAAAACTGTTTTTT
TRBV7-9	.	TRBJ2-7	TRBD2	CASTLAGGLYEQYF	TGTGCCAGCACCCTAGCGGGGGGGCTCTACGAGCAGTACTTC